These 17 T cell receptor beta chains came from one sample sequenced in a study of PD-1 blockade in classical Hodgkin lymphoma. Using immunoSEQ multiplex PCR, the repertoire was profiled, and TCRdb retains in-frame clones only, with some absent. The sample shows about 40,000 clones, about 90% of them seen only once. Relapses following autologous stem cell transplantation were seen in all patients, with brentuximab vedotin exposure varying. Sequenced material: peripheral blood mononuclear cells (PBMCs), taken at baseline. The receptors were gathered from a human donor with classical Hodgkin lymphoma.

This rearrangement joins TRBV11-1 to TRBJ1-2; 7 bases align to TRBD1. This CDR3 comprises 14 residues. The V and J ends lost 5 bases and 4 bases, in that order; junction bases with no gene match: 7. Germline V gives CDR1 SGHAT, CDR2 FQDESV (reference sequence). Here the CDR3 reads CASSGRQGGYGYTF. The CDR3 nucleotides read TGTGCCAGCAGCGGCAGACAGGGTGGCTATGGCTACACCTTC.

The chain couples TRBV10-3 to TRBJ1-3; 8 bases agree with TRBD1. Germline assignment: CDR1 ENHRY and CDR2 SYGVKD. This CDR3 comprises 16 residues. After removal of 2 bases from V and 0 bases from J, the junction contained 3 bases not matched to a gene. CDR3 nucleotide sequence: TGTGCCATCAGTGAGCGGACAGGGTTCTCTGGAAACACCATATATTTT. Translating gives CAISERTGFSGNTIYF.

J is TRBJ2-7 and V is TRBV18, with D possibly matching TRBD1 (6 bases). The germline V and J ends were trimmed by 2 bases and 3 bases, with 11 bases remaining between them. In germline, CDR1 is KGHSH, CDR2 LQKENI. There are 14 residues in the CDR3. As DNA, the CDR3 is TGTGCCAGCTCACCAAGTGGACAGAACTACGAGCAGTACTTC. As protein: CASSPSGQNYEQYF. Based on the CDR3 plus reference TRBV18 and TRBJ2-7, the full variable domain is NAGVMQNPRHLVRRRGQEARLRCSPMKGHSHVYWYRQLPEEGLKFMVYLQKENIIDESGMPKERFSAEFPKEGPSILRIQQVVRGDSAAYFCASSPSGQNYEQYFGPGTRLTVT.

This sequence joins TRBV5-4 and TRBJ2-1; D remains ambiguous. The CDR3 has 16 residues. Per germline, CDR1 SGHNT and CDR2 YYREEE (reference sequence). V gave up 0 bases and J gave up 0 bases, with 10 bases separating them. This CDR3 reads CASSLEGQNSYNEQFF. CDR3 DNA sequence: TGTGCCAGCAGCTTGGAGGGTCAAAACTCCTACAATGAGCAGTTCTTC.

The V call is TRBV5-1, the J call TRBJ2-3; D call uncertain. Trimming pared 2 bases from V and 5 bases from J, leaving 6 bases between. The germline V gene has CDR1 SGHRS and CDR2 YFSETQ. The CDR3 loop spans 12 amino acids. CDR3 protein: CASSLSGDTQYF. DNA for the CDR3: TGCGCCAGCAGCTTATCAGGAGATACGCAGTATTTT.

In DNA form, the CDR3 reads TGTGCCAGCAGTTACGCCAGGGGGGTGGGAAACATTCAGTACTTC. This translates into CASSYARGVGNIQYF. The rearrangement links TRBV6-6 to TRBJ2-4; TRBD1 is a possible D gene (7 bases). The germline gives CDR1 MNHNY, CDR2 SVGAGI (reference sequence). V was pared by 2 bases and J by 6 bases, with 14 bases between. The CDR3 has 15 amino acids.

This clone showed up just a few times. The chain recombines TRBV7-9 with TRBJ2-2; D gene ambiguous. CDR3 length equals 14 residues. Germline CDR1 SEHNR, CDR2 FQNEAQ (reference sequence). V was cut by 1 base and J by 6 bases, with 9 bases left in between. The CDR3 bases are TGTGCCAGCAGCTTAGGAGCCCCCCCCGGGGAGCTGTTTTTT. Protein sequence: CASSLGAPPGELFF.

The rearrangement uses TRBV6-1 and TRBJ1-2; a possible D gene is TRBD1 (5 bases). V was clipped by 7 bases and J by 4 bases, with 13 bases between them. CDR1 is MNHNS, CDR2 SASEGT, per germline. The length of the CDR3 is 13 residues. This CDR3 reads CASTETEPYGYTF. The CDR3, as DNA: TGTGCCAGCACCGAGACAGAACCCTATGGCTACACCTTC.

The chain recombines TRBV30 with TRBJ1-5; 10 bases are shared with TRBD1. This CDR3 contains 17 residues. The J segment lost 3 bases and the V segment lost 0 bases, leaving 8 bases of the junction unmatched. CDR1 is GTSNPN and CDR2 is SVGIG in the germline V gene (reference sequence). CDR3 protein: CAWSVGWGQGLNQPQHF. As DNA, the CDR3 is TGTGCCTGGAGTGTGGGGTGGGGACAGGGGCTCAATCAGCCCCAGCATTTT.

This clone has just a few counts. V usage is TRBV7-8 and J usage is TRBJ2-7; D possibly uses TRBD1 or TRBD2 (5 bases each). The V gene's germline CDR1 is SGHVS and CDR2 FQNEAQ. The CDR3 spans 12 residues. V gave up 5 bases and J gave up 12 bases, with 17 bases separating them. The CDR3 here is CASSLVGTGPYF. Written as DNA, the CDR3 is TGTGCCAGCAGCCTCGTCGGGACCGGGCCGTACTTC.

As DNA, the CDR3 is TGTGCCAGCAGACGACAAGATTCACCCCTCCACTTT. Its protein product is CASRRQDSPLHF. The chain recombines TRBV2 with TRBJ1-6; D gene unclear. The V gene's germline CDR1 is SNHLY and CDR2 FYNNEI. The germline V and J ends were trimmed by 6 bases and 8 bases, with 8 bases remaining between them. The CDR3 runs to 12 residues.

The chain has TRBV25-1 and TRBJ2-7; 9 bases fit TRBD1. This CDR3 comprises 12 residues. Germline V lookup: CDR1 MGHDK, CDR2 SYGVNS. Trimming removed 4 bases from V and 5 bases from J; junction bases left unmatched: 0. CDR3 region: CASSGDRDEQYF. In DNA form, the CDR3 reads TGTGCCAGCAGTGGGGACAGGGACGAGCAGTACTTC.

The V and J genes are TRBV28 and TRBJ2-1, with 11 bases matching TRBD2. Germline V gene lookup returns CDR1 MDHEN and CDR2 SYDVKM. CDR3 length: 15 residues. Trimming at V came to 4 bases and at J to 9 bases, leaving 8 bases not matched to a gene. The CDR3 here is CASSYRTSGLIEQFF. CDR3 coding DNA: TGTGCCAGCAGTTACCGGACTAGCGGGCTGATTGAGCAGTTCTTC.

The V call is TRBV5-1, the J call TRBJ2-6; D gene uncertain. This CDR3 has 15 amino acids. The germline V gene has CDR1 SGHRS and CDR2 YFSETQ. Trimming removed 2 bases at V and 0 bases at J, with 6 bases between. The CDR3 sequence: CASSFIDSGANVLTF. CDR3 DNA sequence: TGCGCCAGCAGCTTCATAGACTCTGGGGCCAACGTCCTGACTTTC.

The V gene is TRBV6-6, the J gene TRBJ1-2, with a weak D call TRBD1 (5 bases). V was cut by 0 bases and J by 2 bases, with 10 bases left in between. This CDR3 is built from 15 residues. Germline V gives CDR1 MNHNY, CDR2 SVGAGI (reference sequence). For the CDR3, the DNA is TGTGCCAGCAGTTACTCGGCAGGGAGGAACTATGGCTACACCTTC. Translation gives CASSYSAGRNYGYTF.

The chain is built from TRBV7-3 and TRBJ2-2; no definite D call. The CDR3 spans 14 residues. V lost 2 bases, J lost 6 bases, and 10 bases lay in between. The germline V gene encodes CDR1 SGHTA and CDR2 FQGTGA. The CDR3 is CASSLYGASGELFF. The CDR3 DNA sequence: TGTGCCAGCAGCTTATATGGCGCGTCCGGGGAGCTGTTTTTT.

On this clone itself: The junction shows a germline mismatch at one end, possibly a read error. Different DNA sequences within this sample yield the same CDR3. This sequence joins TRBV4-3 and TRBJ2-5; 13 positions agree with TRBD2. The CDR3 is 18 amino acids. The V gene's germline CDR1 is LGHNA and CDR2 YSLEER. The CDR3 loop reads CASSQLGTGLAGVETQYF. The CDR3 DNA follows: TGCGCCAGCAGCCAACTGGGGACTGGACTAGCGGGAGTGGAGACTCAGTACTTC.